This TCR beta chain was identified during a study of glioma-infiltrating T cells. Study observations and caveats: Very few CDR3 sequences were shared between tissue and blood. Tissue-blood divergence was below expectation in non-neoplastic patients, above in gliomas.

This clonotype was detected ten times or more. The antigen is undetermined. Using RNA template, CDR3s of TCR alpha and beta were amplified with iRepertoire arm-PCR. Tissue mRNA or PBMC total RNA, about 85-400 ng, went into one-step reverse transcription and amplification. TCRdb called the multiplex PCR reads again in MiXCR, with one record for every CDR3 protein. The sample lists about 140,000 distinct CDR3 sequences; about two fifths were seen once. The CDR3 consists of 13 residues. Per germline, CDR1 MNHNS and CDR2 SASEGT. Trimming removed 0 bases at V and 3 bases at J, with 6 bases between. This TCR came from a human donor with low-grade glioma or glioblastoma, undergoing nonglioma brain surgery, or in good health (not recorded which). The chain is built from TRBV6-1 and TRBJ2-7; D remains ambiguous. Sample: glioma tissue, nonneoplastic brain tissue, or PBMCs (not recorded which). CDR3 sequence reads: CASSEASFYEQYF. The CDR3 DNA is TGTGCCAGCAGTGAAGCTTCCTTCTACGAGCAGTACTTC.